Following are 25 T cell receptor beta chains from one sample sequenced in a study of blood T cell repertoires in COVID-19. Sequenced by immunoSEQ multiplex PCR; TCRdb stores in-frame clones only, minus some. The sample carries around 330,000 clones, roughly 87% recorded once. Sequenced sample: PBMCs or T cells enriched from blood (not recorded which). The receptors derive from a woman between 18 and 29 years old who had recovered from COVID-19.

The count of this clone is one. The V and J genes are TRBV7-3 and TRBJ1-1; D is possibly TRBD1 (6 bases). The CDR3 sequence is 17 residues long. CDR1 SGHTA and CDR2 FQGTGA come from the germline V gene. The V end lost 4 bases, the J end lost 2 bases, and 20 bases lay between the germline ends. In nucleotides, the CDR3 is TGTGCCAGCAGCTGCAACTACACAGGGCCGGTTAACACTGAAGCTTTCTTT. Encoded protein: CASSCNYTGPVNTEAFF.

The CDR3 region has the DNA TGTGCCAGCAGCTTAGGGTCCGAGTACAATGAGCAGTTCTTC. This sequence encodes CASSLGSEYNEQFF. The chain has TRBV7-7 and TRBJ2-1; D is uncertain. CDR1 is SSHAT and CDR2 is FNYEAQ in the germline V gene (reference sequence). This CDR3 is built from 14 residues. With 1 base removed from V and 4 bases from J, the gap between germline ends came to 8 bases.

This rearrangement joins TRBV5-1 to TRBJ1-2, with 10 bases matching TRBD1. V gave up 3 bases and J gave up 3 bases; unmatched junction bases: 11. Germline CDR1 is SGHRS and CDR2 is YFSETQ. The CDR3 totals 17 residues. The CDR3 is CASSSKPGQGIYYGYTF. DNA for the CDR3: TGCGCCAGCAGCTCCAAACCGGGACAGGGGATTTACTATGGCTACACCTTC.

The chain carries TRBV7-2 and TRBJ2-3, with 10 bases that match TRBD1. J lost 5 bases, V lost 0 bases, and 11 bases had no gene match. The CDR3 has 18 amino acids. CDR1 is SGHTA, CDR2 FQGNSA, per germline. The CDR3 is CASSLAKSGTGELDTQYF. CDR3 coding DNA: TGTGCCAGCAGCTTAGCCAAATCCGGGACAGGGGAGCTAGATACGCAGTATTTT.

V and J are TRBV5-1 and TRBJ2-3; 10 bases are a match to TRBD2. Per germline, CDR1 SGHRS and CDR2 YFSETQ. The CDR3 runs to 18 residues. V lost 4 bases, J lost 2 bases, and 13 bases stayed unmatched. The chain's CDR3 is CASSGRGAGGRNTDTQYF. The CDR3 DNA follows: TGCGCCAGCAGCGGGAGGGGAGCGGGAGGGCGAAACACAGATACGCAGTATTTT.

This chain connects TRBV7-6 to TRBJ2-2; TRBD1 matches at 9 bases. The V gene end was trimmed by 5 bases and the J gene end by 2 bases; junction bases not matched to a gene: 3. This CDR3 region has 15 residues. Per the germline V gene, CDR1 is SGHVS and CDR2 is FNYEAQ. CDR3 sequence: CASSLTGGNTGELFF. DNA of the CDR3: TGTGCCAGCAGCCTTACAGGGGGCAACACCGGGGAGCTGTTTTTT. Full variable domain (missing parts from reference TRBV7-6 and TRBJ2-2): GAGVSQSPRYKVTKRGQDVALRCDPISGHVSLYWYRQALGQGPEFLTYFNYEAQQDKSGLPNDRFSAERPEGSISTLTIQRTEQRDSAMYRCASSLTGGNTGELFFGEGSRLTVL.

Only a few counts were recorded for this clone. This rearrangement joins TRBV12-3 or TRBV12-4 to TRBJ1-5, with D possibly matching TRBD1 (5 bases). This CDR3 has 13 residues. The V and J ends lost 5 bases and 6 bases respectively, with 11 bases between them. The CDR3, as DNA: TGTGCCAGCAGTGGGGGGGTGGGTCAGCCCCAGCATTTT. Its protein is CASSGGVGQPQHF.

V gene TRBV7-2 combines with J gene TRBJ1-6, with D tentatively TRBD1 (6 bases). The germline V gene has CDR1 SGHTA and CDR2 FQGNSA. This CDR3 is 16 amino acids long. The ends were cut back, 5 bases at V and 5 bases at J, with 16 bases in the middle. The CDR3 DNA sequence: TGTGCCAGCAGCCCCCATGGGCAGGGGAATAATTCACCCCTCCACTTT. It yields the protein CASSPHGQGNNSPLHF.

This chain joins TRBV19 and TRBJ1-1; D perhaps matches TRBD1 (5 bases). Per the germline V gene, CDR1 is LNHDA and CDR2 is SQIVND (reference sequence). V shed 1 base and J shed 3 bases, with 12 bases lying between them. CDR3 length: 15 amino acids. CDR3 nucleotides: TGTGCCAGTAGTATAGGTGGGACTGTAGACACTGAAGCTTTCTTT. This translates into CASSIGGTVDTEAFF.

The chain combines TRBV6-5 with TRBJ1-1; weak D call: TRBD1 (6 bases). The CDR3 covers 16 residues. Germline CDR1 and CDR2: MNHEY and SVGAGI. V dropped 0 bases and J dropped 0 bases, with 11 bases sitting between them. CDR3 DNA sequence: TGTGCCAGCAGTTACTCTCGACAGGACATGAACACTGAAGCTTTCTTT. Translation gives CASSYSRQDMNTEAFF.

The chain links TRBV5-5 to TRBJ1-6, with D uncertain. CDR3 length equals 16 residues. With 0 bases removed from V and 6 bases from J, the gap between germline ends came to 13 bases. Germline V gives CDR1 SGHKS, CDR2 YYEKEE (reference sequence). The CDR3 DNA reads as TGTGCCAGCAGCTTGGTCTCGCCAGCGCCTAATTCACCCCTCCACTTT. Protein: CASSLVSPAPNSPLHF.

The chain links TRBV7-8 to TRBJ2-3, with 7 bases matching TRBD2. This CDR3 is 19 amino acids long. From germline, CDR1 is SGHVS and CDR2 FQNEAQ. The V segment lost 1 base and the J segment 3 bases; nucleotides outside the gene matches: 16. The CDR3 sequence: CASSLGGGFGFQVTDTQYF. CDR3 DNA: TGTGCCAGCAGCTTAGGGGGGGGTTTCGGGTTCCAGGTAACAGATACGCAGTATTTT.

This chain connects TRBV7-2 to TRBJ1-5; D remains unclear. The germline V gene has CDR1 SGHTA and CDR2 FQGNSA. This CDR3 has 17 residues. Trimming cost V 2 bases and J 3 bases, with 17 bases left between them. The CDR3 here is CASSLSASVGYNQPQHF. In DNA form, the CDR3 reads TGTGCCAGCAGCTTATCTGCGAGCGTGGGTTACAATCAGCCCCAGCATTTT.

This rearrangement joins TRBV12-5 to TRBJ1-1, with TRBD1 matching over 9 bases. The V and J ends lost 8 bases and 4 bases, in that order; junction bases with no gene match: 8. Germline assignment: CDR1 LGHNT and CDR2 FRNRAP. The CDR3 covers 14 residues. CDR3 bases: TGTGCTAGTTCAGCACAGGGGGCGCCCACTGAAGCTTTCTTT. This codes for CASSAQGAPTEAFF.

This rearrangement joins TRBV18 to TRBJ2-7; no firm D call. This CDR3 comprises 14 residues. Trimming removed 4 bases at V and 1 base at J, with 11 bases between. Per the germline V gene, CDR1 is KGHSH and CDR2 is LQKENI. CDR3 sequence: CASSLNTESYEQYF. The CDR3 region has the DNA TGTGCCAGCTCACTTAATACAGAGTCCTACGAGCAGTACTTC.

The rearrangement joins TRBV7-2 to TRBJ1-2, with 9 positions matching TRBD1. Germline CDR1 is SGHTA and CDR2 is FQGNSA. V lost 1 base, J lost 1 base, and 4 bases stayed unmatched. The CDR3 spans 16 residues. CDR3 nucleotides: TGTGCCAGCAGCTTAGGAGGGACAGGGCTTAACTATGGCTACACCTTC. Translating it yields CASSLGGTGLNYGYTF.

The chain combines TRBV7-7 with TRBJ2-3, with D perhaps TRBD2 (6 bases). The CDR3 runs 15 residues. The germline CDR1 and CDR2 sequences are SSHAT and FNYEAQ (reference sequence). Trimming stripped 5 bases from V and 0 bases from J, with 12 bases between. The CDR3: CASSPGGGSTDTQYF. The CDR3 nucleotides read TGTGCCAGCAGCCCTGGTGGAGGGAGCACAGATACGCAGTATTTT. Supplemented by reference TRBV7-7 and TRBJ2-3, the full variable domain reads GAGVSQSPRYKVTKRGQDVTLRCDPISSHATLYWYQQALGQGPEFLTYFNYEAQPDKSGLPSDRFSAERPEGSISTLTIQRTEQRDSAMYRCASSPGGGSTDTQYFGPGTRLTVL.

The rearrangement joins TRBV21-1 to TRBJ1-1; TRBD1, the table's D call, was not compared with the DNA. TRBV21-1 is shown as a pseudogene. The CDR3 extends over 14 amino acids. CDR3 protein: CASSNQGGYTEAFF. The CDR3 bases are TGTGCCAGCAGCAACCAAGGGGGCTACACTGAAGCTTTCTTT.

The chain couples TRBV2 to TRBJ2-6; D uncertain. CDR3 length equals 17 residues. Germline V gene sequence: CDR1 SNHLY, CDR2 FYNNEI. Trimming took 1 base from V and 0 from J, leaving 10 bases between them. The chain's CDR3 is CASSEGQVSSGANVLTF. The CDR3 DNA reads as TGTGCCAGCAGTGAAGGCCAGGTTAGCTCTGGGGCCAACGTCCTGACTTTC.

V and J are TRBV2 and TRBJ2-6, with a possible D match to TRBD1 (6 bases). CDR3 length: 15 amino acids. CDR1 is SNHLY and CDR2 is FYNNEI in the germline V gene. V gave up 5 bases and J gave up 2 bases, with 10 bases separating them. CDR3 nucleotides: TGTGCCAGCAGTCTTACAGGGACTGGGGCCAACGTCCTGACTTTC. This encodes CASSLTGTGANVLTF.

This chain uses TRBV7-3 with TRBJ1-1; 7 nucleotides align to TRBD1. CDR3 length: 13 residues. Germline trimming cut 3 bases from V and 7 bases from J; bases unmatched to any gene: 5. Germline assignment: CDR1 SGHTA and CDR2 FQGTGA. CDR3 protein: CASSLNRDSEAFF. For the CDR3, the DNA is TGTGCCAGCAGCTTGAACCGGGACAGTGAAGCTTTCTTT.

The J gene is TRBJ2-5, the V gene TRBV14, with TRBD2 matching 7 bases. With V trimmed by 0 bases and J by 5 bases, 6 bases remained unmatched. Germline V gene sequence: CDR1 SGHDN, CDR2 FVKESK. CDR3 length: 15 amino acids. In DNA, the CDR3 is TGTGCCAGCAGCCAAGATAGCGGGCGTTGGGAGACCCAGTACTTC. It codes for CASSQDSGRWETQYF.

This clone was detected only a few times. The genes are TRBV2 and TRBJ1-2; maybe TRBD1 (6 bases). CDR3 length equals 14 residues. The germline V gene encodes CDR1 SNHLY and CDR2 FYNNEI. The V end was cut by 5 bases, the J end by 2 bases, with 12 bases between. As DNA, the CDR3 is TGTGCCAGCAGTCAAGGAACAGGGAACTATGGCTACACCTTC. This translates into CASSQGTGNYGYTF.

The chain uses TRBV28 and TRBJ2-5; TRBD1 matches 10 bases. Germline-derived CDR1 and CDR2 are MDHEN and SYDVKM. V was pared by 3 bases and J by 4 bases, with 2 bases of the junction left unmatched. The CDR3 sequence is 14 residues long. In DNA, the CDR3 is TGTGCCAGCAGTTTGGACAGGGGGGGAGAGACCCAGTACTTC. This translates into CASSLDRGGETQYF.

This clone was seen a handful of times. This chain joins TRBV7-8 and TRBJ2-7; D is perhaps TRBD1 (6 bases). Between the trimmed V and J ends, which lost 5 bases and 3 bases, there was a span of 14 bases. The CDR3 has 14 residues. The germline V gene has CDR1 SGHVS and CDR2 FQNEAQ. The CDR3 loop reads CASSPTAGDYEQYF. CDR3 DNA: TGTGCCAGCAGCCCCACGGCAGGGGACTACGAGCAGTACTTC.